The clone carrying this TCR beta chain appeared once. Its specificity is unknown. A single base separates this from a much larger clone, so it may be a read error. In making TCR beta libraries, quantitative 5'-RACE with molecular barcodes was used. MiXCR, run by TCRdb on the 5' RACE reads, gives a single entry per CDR3 protein. The sample shows under 150,000 distinct CDR3 sequences, about 13% of them seen only once. This sample was included in a study of CD8 T cells in ankylosing spondylitis. CDR1 is MDHEN and CDR2 is SYDVKM in the germline V gene. Trimming removed 5 bases from V and 0 bases from J, with 17 bases in between. The CDR3 loop spans 17 amino acids. Overall study results and limits: What seemed typical of ankylosing spondylitis blood was a TCR beta motif built from 8 or 9 highly homologous variants. In ankylosing spondylitis patients, matched synovial fluid reportedly showed significant enrichment of disease-linked clones. Disease-associated clonotypes exhibited CD8+ identity and were relatively infrequent in peripheral blood.

Sequenced input: blood, either unsorted or a sorted T cell fraction (not recorded which). The chain links TRBV28 to TRBJ1-5; the D gene is possibly TRBD1 (5 bases). The sequence derives from a female donor with ankylosing spondylitis or in good health (not recorded which). DNA for the CDR3: TGTGCCAGCAGTCCCCCTCCGAGAGGGGATAGCAATCAGCCCCAGCATTTT. It yields the protein CASSPPPRGDSNQPQHF.